Below are 30 T cell receptor beta chains sequenced from a single sample in a study of vaccination and CD4 T cells after COVID-19. Antigens for these TCRs are unknown. The sample's treatment: approximately 11-day PBMC culture with coronavirus spike peptide pools or control peptides (ViraFEST assay). Oncomine TCR Beta short-read sequencing was applied to DNA from cultured CD4+ T cells. TCRdb re-called the PCR reads with MiXCR, one entry per CDR3 protein. The sample lists approximately 20,000 distinct CDR3 sequences; approximately 60% were seen once. Specimen: CD4+ T cells from blood, cultured in vitro. These receptors were collected from a human donor who had recovered from COVID-19.

The genes are TRBV30 and TRBJ2-1; D gene unclear. This CDR3 has 12 amino acids. Per germline, CDR1 GTSNPN and CDR2 SVGIG (reference sequence). Between the trimmed V and J ends, which lost 3 bases and 10 bases, there was a span of 13 bases. The CDR3, as DNA: TGTGCCTGGAGCCCATCGTACTCAGAGCAGTTCTTC. Translating gives CAWSPSYSEQFF.

The J gene is TRBJ2-5, the V gene TRBV20-1; D assignment may be TRBD1 or TRBD2 (5 bases each). Germline assignment: CDR1 DFQATT and CDR2 SNEGSKA (reference sequence). CDR3 length: 13 amino acids. This CDR3 is CSPLGDGAETQYF. The CDR3 DNA reads as TGCAGCCCCCTGGGGGATGGGGCAGAGACCCAGTACTTC.

This clonotype was detected a few times. The rearrangement joins TRBV15 to TRBJ1-1; no firm D call. The CDR3 is 13 amino acids. V lost 3 bases and J lost 0, with 5 bases in between. Germline lookup yields CDR1 LNHNV and CDR2 YYDKDF (reference sequence). As DNA, the CDR3 is TGTGCCACCAGCAGTAAGGTGAACACTGAAGCTTTCTTT. It codes for CATSSKVNTEAFF.

This chain connects TRBV24-1 to TRBJ2-5; D is uncertain. V was clipped by 3 bases and J by 0 bases, with 4 bases between them. Germline CDR1 is KGHDR and CDR2 is SFDVKD. The CDR3 consists of 13 residues. This CDR3 reads CATSDVNQETQYF. In DNA, the CDR3 is TGTGCCACCAGTGATGTCAACCAAGAGACCCAGTACTTC.

V is TRBV7-2 and J is TRBJ1-1, with 7 bases that match TRBD1. The junction had 6 bases not matched to a gene; V was cut back by 7 bases and J by 1 base. CDR1 is SGHTA and CDR2 is FQGNSA in the germline V gene. This CDR3 has 14 amino acids. CDR3 loop: CASNRQGGNTEAFF. The DNA of the CDR3 is TGTGCCAGCAACCGACAGGGAGGGAACACTGAAGCTTTCTTT. The whole variable domain, remainder taken from reference TRBV7-2 and TRBJ1-1, is GAGVSQSPSNKVTEKGKDVELRCDPISGHTALYWYRQSLGQGLEFLIYFQGNSAPDKSGLPSDRFSAERTGGSVSTLTIQRTQQEDSAVYLCASNRQGGNTEAFFGQGTRLTVV.

This clonotype was seen a few times. V gene TRBV25-1 combines with J gene TRBJ2-3; D is perhaps TRBD2 (6 bases). V was clipped by 8 bases and J by 6 bases, with 15 bases between them. Germline values: CDR1 MGHDK, CDR2 SYGVNS. This CDR3 has 13 amino acids. CDR3 region: CASRLGSVDTQYF. The CDR3 coding sequence is TGTGCCAGCCGACTAGGGTCGGTGGATACGCAGTATTTT.

Points on this clonotype: Sequence at one end of the junction differs from germline and may be a read error. V and J are TRBV27 and TRBJ1-5; tentatively, D is TRBD1 (6 bases). From germline, CDR1 is MNHEY and CDR2 SMNVEV (reference sequence). This CDR3 spans 14 amino acids. CDR3: CAGREQGISQPQHF. The CDR3 bases are TGTGCCGGCAGAGAGCAGGGGATAAGCCAGCCCCAGCATTTT.

The chain combines TRBV20-1 with TRBJ2-3; TRBD2 aligns across 15 bases. V gave up 6 bases and J gave up 6 bases; unmatched junction bases: 13. Germline V CDR1 and CDR2: DFQATT, SNEGSKA (reference sequence). This CDR3 comprises 17 residues. The CDR3 DNA reads as TGCAGTGCCCCACCTGGGGGACTAGCGGGAGGTCGGGATACGCAGTATTTT. This codes for CSAPPGGLAGGRDTQYF.

V is TRBV19 and J is TRBJ1-2, with 7 bases aligning to TRBD1. Germline CDR1 reads LNHDA; CDR2 reads SQIVND (reference sequence). Trimming at V came to 6 bases and at J to 2 bases, leaving 9 bases not matched to a gene. This CDR3 has 15 amino acids. This CDR3 is CASSRGTEGNYGYTF. The CDR3 DNA reads as TGTGCCAGTAGCCGGGGGACAGAGGGGAACTATGGCTACACCTTC.

Comments on this clonotype: Mismatch with germline at one junction end may stem from a read error. V and J are TRBV7-2 and TRBJ1-2; no firm D call. Germline values: CDR1 SGHTA, CDR2 FQGNSA. The CDR3 consists of 12 residues. The CDR3 nucleotides are TGTGCCAGCGGCTTAGGCGCGTTTGGCTACACCTTC. Translated: CASGLGAFGYTF.

In this sample, this clonotype turned up a few times. This chain connects TRBV6-2 or TRBV6-3 to TRBJ2-7; D is possibly TRBD1 or TRBD2 (5 bases each). In germline, CDR1 is MNHEY, CDR2 SVGEGT. Trimming removed 7 bases from V and 0 bases from J, with 16 bases in between. This CDR3 is 15 amino acids long. CDR3 DNA: TGTGCCAGCAATCGAGGGGATGCCATCTCCTACGAGCAGTACTTC. This gives the protein CASNRGDAISYEQYF.

This clonotype was seen only once. The chain recombines TRBV7-8 with TRBJ2-2; 11 bases fit TRBD1. V shed 3 bases and J 5 bases; nucleotides not matched to a gene: 8. The CDR3 sequence is 17 residues long. In germline, CDR1 is SGHVS, CDR2 FQNEAQ. The CDR3, as DNA: TGTGCCAGCAGCTTTCGCTTGGGACAGGGGGGAACCGGGGAGCTGTTTTTT. This sequence encodes CASSFRLGQGGTGELFF.

The V call is TRBV19, the J call TRBJ1-6, with D tentatively TRBD1 (5 bases). V was clipped by 3 bases and J by 7 bases, with 10 bases between them. The CDR3 loop spans 14 amino acids. The germline gives CDR1 LNHDA, CDR2 SQIVND (reference sequence). This CDR3 reads CASSITRENSPLHF. CDR3 bases: TGTGCCAGTAGTATTACCAGGGAGAATTCACCCCTCCACTTT. The full variable domain, completed using reference TRBV19 and TRBJ1-6, is DGGITQSPKYLFRKEGQNVTLSCEQNLNHDAMYWYRQDPGQGLRLIYYSQIVNDFQKGDIAEGYSVSREKKESFPLTVTSAQKNPTAFYLCASSITRENSPLHFGNGTRLTVT.

The V call is TRBV20-1, the J call TRBJ2-7, with 8 nucleotides matching TRBD1. The length of the CDR3 is 15 residues. V shed 3 bases, J shed 3 bases, and the junction held 10 bases outside the gene matches. Germline V lookup: CDR1 DFQATT, CDR2 SNEGSKA (reference sequence). CDR3 bases: TGCAGTGCTAGCAGCATAGGACAGGGAAACTACGAGCAGTACTTC. Amino acids: CSASSIGQGNYEQYF.

The V gene is TRBV6-2 or TRBV6-3, the J gene TRBJ2-7; tentative D call: TRBD2 (6 bases). Trimming took 3 bases from V and 4 from J, leaving 7 bases between them. CDR3 length: 12 amino acids. From germline, CDR1 is MNHEY and CDR2 SVGEGT. CDR3 protein: CASSYRGYEQYF. CDR3 DNA: TGTGCCAGCAGTTATCGGGGGTACGAGCAGTACTTC.

The V gene is TRBV20-1, the J gene TRBJ1-5, with D maybe TRBD1 (5 bases). The V end lost 1 base, the J end lost 4 bases, and 8 bases lay between the germline ends. Germline lookup yields CDR1 DFQATT and CDR2 SNEGSKA (reference sequence). The CDR3 spans 13 residues. The CDR3 region has the DNA TGCAGTGCTAGAGGGGACCTAAATCAGCCCCAGCATTTT. The encoded protein is CSARGDLNQPQHF.

The chain has TRBV25-1 and TRBJ1-1; D is perhaps TRBD1 (5 bases). The V and J ends lost 4 bases and 7 bases respectively, with 16 bases between them. The CDR3 consists of 14 residues. From germline, CDR1 is MGHDK and CDR2 SYGVNS. The CDR3 loop is CASSALGATHEAFF. Written as DNA, the CDR3 is TGTGCCAGCAGTGCACTAGGGGCGACTCATGAAGCTTTCTTT.

The chain recombines TRBV2 with TRBJ1-6, with D tentatively TRBD1 (6 bases). Germline V gene data show CDR1 as SNHLY and CDR2 as FYNNEI. CDR3 length: 15 residues. V dropped 8 bases and J dropped 6 bases, with 17 bases sitting between them. The CDR3 reads CASLPARGRNSPLHF. Here the CDR3 DNA reads TGTGCCAGCCTCCCCGCTCGGGGGCGTAATTCACCCCTCCACTTT.

Comments on this clonotype: One end of the junction does not line up with germline, which may come from a read error. V is TRBV6-1 and J is TRBJ2-3; D possibly corresponds to TRBD1 (5 bases). Germline lookup yields CDR1 MNHNS and CDR2 SASEGT. The CDR3 runs to 14 residues. CDR3 bases: TGTGCCAGCAGCCTCAGGGTCGGAACAGATGCGCAGTATTTT. Amino acids: CASSLRVGTDAQYF.

This clonotype was recorded a few times. The chain carries TRBV29-1 and TRBJ1-2; 7 nucleotides agree with TRBD1. J gave up 0 bases and V 2 bases, and 3 bases lay outside the gene matches. The CDR3 contains 14 residues. CDR1 SQVTM and CDR2 ANQGSEA come from the germline V gene. The CDR3 DNA reads TGCAGCGTTGAAAAGGGACAGCCTAACTATGGCTACACCTTC. Its translation: CSVEKGQPNYGYTF.

This clonotype was picked up one time. The J gene is TRBJ1-2, the V gene TRBV6-2 or TRBV6-3; the D is unclear. The CDR3 is made up of 12 amino acids. CDR1 is MNHEY and CDR2 is SVGEGT in the germline V gene. Trimming stripped 4 bases from V and 2 bases from J, with 5 bases between. The CDR3 reads CASSSNNYGYTF. DNA of the CDR3: TGTGCCAGCAGTTCTAACAACTATGGCTACACCTTC.

Only one count was recorded for this clonotype. V usage is TRBV12-3 or TRBV12-4 and J usage is TRBJ2-5, with D perhaps TRBD2 (5 bases). The CDR3 runs to 13 residues. With 6 bases removed from V and 6 bases from J, the gap between germline ends came to 14 bases. The CDR3 sequence: CASRPSGIQTQYF. For the CDR3, the DNA is TGTGCCAGCAGGCCGTCGGGGATCCAGACCCAGTACTTC.

This CDR3 is CASGSRDRDESEQFF. CDR3 in DNA: TGTGCTAGTGGTTCCCGGGACAGGGATGAGAGTGAGCAGTTCTTC. The chain couples TRBV12-5 to TRBJ2-1; 9 bases line up with TRBD1. J lost 9 bases, V lost 4 bases, and 10 bases had no gene match. CDR3 length equals 15 residues. Looked up from germline, CDR1 is LGHNT and CDR2 is FRNRAP.

This clonotype was found a few times. The chain recombines TRBV10-3 with TRBJ2-5; 7 bases are a match to TRBD1. V gave up 11 bases and J gave up 5 bases; unmatched junction bases: 8. The germline gives CDR1 ENHRY, CDR2 SYGVKD. The CDR3 spans 12 residues. DNA of the CDR3: TGTGCCGCGACAGGGAACGGGGAGACCCAGTACTTC. Translating gives CAATGNGETQYF.

This clonotype was observed once. The V gene is TRBV2, the J gene TRBJ2-1; the D gene is possibly TRBD1 (5 bases). This CDR3 has 14 residues. The germline gives CDR1 SNHLY, CDR2 FYNNEI. V gave up 6 bases and J gave up 7 bases, with 16 bases separating them. CDR3 bases: TGTGCCAGCAGCCGAGACAGTCTCGGAAATGAGCAGTTCTTC. This gives the protein CASSRDSLGNEQFF.

The chain carries TRBV6-1 and TRBJ2-3; the match to TRBD1 covers 9 bases. V shed 5 bases and J 0 bases; nucleotides not matched to a gene: 3. The CDR3 is 15 amino acids. Looked up from germline, CDR1 is MNHNS and CDR2 is SASEGT. The CDR3 sequence: CASSPGTGSTDTQYF. The CDR3 DNA reads TGTGCCAGCAGTCCCGGGACAGGGAGCACAGATACGCAGTATTTT.

Only one count was recorded for this clonotype. This sequence joins TRBV6-1 and TRBJ2-7; either TRBD1 or TRBD2 may fit D (5 bases each). The V end was cut by 6 bases, the J end by 5 bases, with 11 bases between. This CDR3 has 12 residues. Germline V CDR1 and CDR2: MNHNS, SASEGT. The CDR3 DNA follows: TGTGCCAGCAGGGGACCCGGGGACGAGCAGTACTTC. Translating it yields CASRGPGDEQYF.

The chain joins TRBV21-1 to TRBJ2-2; the table's D gene call, TRBD2, was not cross checked with the DNA. TRBV21-1 is reported as a pseudogene. This CDR3 region has 15 residues. The CDR3 sequence: CASSGTSGRPGELFF. In nucleotides, the CDR3 is TGTGCCAGCAGCGGGACTAGCGGGAGGCCCGGGGAGCTGTTTTTT.

The CDR3 region has the DNA TGTGCCACCAGCCCTAAGTGGGACAGTAGCTACGAGCAGTACTTC. Translation: CATSPKWDSSYEQYF. The V call is TRBV15, the J call TRBJ2-7; 7 bases are a match to TRBD1. J was trimmed by 3 bases and V by 5 bases; bases with no gene match: 10. CDR1 is LNHNV, CDR2 YYDKDF, per germline (reference sequence). CDR3 length equals 15 residues.

This clonotype was recorded only once. The V call is TRBV20-1, the J call TRBJ2-1; 8 nucleotides align to TRBD2. Germline CDR1 reads DFQATT; CDR2 reads SNEGSKA (reference sequence). V gave up 0 bases and J gave up 10 bases; unmatched junction bases: 11. The length of the CDR3 is 15 residues. CDR3 nucleotides: TGCAGTGCTAGAGATCGGGCGGGGGGCCTTTGGGAGCAGTTCTTC. This gives the protein CSARDRAGGLWEQFF.